Detailed here is one TCR beta chain. Its antigen is still unknown. This CDR3 region has 15 residues. V dropped 2 bases and J dropped 4 bases, with 12 bases sitting between them. Germline V gene data show CDR1 as MDHEN and CDR2 as SYDVKM. Sequenced by immunoSEQ multiplex PCR; TCRdb stores in-frame clones only, minus some. Of about 110,000 clones listed, 89% are singletons. All patients experienced relapse after autologous stem cell transplantation, and brentuximab vedotin exposure was variable. This specimen comes from a study of PD-1 blockade in classical Hodgkin lymphoma. The study, taken as a whole, reports: The baseline diversity of complete responders showed similarity to that of newly diagnosed patients. Patients excluded were those beginning nivolumab under 1 year after ASCT. Possibly reflecting disease activity or prior therapy, repertoire differences have causes that remain undefined.

V and J are TRBV28 and TRBJ1-5; possibly TRBD1 for D (5 bases). The sequences come from peripheral blood mononuclear cells (PBMCs), collected before the second cycle of nivolumab. This TCR was sampled from a human donor with classical Hodgkin lymphoma. CDR3 protein: CASSLGVRANQPQHF. In DNA form, the CDR3 reads TGTGCCAGCAGTTTAGGGGTCAGGGCAAATCAGCCCCAGCATTTT.